The rows below give T cell receptor beta chains drawn from one sample of a study of immune heterogeneity within non-small cell lung tumors. From the multiplex PCR reads, TCRdb called clonotypes with MiXCR, one entry per CDR3 protein. The table has some 3,500 distinct CDR3 sequences, roughly 51% seen once; the top ten hold 12%. Sequenced material: lung tumor tissue. These receptors originate from a man aged 60-69 years with non-small cell lung cancer. CDR3s include the opening cysteine and the closing phenylalanine or tryptophan. A D gene is named only where the DNA matches it firmly. Clone sizes are given selectively: once, few, many, or a class where the clone is expanded.

size	V	J	D	DNA	CDR3
-	TRBV9	TRBJ2-1	-	TGTGCCAGCAGCGTATTTGGAGGCGAGCATTTCTTC	CASSVFGGEHFF
-	TRBV2	TRBJ1-2	-	TGTGCCAGCAGCCGGGACTTCCACTATGGCTACACCTTC	CASSRDFHYGYTF
-	TRBV20-1	TRBJ1-1	TRBD1	TGCAGTGCCTCTTCCCGCCCCAGGGGGGGCACTGAAGCTTTCTTT	CSASSRPRGGTEAFF
-	TRBV6-1	TRBJ1-4	TRBD1	TGTGCCAGCAGTGAACAGACAGGGTCTAATGAAAAACTGTTTTTT	CASSEQTGSNEKLFF
large	TRBV12-5	TRBJ2-7	-	TGTGCTAGTGGGGACGCTAGCGAGCAGTACTTC	CASGDASEQYF
-	TRBV19	TRBJ2-3	-	TGTGCCAGTACGGGGCGGGATACGCAGTATTTT	CASTGRDTQYF
medium-sized	TRBV5-5	TRBJ2-5	-	TGTGCCAGCAGCCTGATGCACGGGGAGACCCAGTACTTC	CASSLMHGETQYF
-	TRBV6-2/TRBV6-3	TRBJ1-1	TRBD1	TGTGCCAGCGGGCGACAGGGTTGGACTGAAGCTTTCTTT	CASGRQGWTEAFF
-	TRBV19	TRBJ1-5	-	TGTGCCAGTAGTATGGGTCCCAATCAGCCCCAGCATTTT	CASSMGPNQPQHF
-	TRBV7-9	TRBJ1-4	-	TGTGCCAGCAGCTTGGTGGGAACTAATGAAAAACTGTTTTTT	CASSLVGTNEKLFF
few	TRBV25-1	TRBJ2-5	TRBD2	TGTGCCAGCACCAAAATGGGACTAGCGGTACAAGAGACCCAGTACTTC	CASTKMGLAVQETQYF
medium-sized	TRBV6-4	TRBJ2-2	-	TGTGCCAGCAGTGGGGACAACACCGGGGAGCTGTTTTTT	CASSGDNTGELFF
-	TRBV11-2	TRBJ2-5	-	TGTGCCAGCAGCTTAGGCCATAGGGAGACCCAGTACTTC	CASSLGHRETQYF
few	TRBV20-1	TRBJ2-7	-	TGCAGTGCTAGAGAGTTGTTCTCCTACGAGCAGTACTTC	CSARELFSYEQYF
-	TRBV29-1	TRBJ2-1	-	TGCAGCGTTGGAGGCCTAAGTAATGAGCAGTTCTTC	CSVGGLSNEQFF